The 8 T cell receptor beta chains below were found in one sample sequenced in a study of graft-versus-host responses after intestinal transplantation. The method was immunoSEQ multiplex PCR; TCRdb's version includes in-frame clones alone and lacks a portion of them. The sample holds about 120,000 clones, about 95% seen once. For these TCRs, the target antigens are not known. The starting material was unstimulated CD8+ T cells sorted from spleen or lymph node cells, obtained before intestinal transplant. These receptor sequences come from a human donor who received an intestinal transplant.

The gene calls are TRBV25-1 and TRBJ2-3; D remains ambiguous. CDR1 and CDR2 (germline): MGHDK, SYGVNS. The germline V and J ends were trimmed by 3 bases and 2 bases, with 9 bases remaining between them. The CDR3 consists of 14 residues. The CDR3 sequence: CASSERPSTDTQYF. The CDR3 coding sequence is TGTGCCAGCAGTGAGCGGCCCTCCACAGATACGCAGTATTTT.

With respect to this clone: The same CDR3 also results from other DNA sequences found in this sample. CDR3 amino acids: CASSRDSSYNEQFF. CDR3 bases: TGTGCCAGCAGCCGGGACAGCTCCTACAATGAGCAGTTCTTC. The rearrangement uses TRBV7-9 and TRBJ2-1; TRBD1 matches at 7 bases. The V segment lost 5 bases and the J segment 0 bases; nucleotides outside the gene matches: 1. Germline CDR1 reads SEHNR; CDR2 reads FQNEAQ (reference sequence). This CDR3 has 14 residues.

This clone was found once. The chain recombines TRBV28 with TRBJ2-1, with D possibly called TRBD1 or TRBD2 (6 bases each). The CDR3 totals 14 residues. Germline lookup yields CDR1 MDHEN and CDR2 SYDVKM. V lost 2 bases and J 6 bases, leaving 11 bases between the germline ends. CDR3 bases: TGTGCCAGCAGTTTAGCCCGGGGGCTCAATGAGCAGTTCTTC. This encodes CASSLARGLNEQFF.

The V call is TRBV4-1, the J call TRBJ2-1; tentatively, D is TRBD2 (6 bases). Germline loops: CDR1 MGHRA, CDR2 YSYEKL. Deletions cut 1 base from V and 4 bases from J, with 11 bases between. This CDR3 has 15 residues. The CDR3 DNA reads as TGCGCCAGCAGCCAAGCCCCTGGGGGGTACAATGAGCAGTTCTTC. Protein product: CASSQAPGGYNEQFF.

The V call is TRBV5-1, the J call TRBJ2-3; 9 nucleotides match TRBD1. The germline V gene has CDR1 SGHRS and CDR2 YFSETQ. The CDR3 length is 14 residues. The junction had 4 bases not matched to a gene; V was cut back by 2 bases and J by 6 bases. The DNA for the CDR3 is TGCGCCAGCAGCTTTGGACAGGGGACCGATACGCAGTATTTT. It is translated as CASSFGQGTDTQYF.

The chain uses TRBV27 and TRBJ2-2; 10 positions match TRBD1. Germline CDR1 and CDR2: MNHEY and SMNVEV (reference sequence). This CDR3 has 18 amino acids. The J segment lost 2 bases and the V segment lost 0 bases, leaving 6 bases of the junction unmatched. The CDR3 spells CASSLSLGTGVNTGELFF. The CDR3, as DNA: TGTGCCAGCAGTTTATCGTTAGGGACAGGGGTTAACACCGGGGAGCTGTTTTTT.

The V gene is TRBV7-6, the J gene TRBJ2-2; no clear D. V lost 2 bases to trimming and J lost 9 bases, with 7 bases between them. Germline CDR1 is SGHVS and CDR2 is FNYEAQ. The CDR3 consists of 12 residues. The CDR3 sequence is CASSLMSRELFF. The CDR3 DNA follows: TGTGCCAGCAGCTTAATGTCGCGGGAGCTGTTTTTT. Looking up the rest from reference TRBV7-6 and TRBJ2-2 gives the full variable domain: GAGVSQSPRYKVTKRGQDVALRCDPISGHVSLYWYRQALGQGPEFLTYFNYEAQQDKSGLPNDRFSAERPEGSISTLTIQRTEQRDSAMYRCASSLMSRELFFGEGSRLTVL.

The V gene is TRBV5-3, the J gene TRBJ2-3, with D uncertain. TRBV5-3 is designated an ORF whose function remains uncertain. This CDR3 is built from 16 residues. The V gene lost 3 bases and the J gene lost 2 bases, with 16 bases spanning the gap. Here the CDR3 DNA reads TGTGCCAGAAGCTATACCTCTAAGGGAATCACAGATACGCAGTATTTT. The encoded protein is CARSYTSKGITDTQYF.